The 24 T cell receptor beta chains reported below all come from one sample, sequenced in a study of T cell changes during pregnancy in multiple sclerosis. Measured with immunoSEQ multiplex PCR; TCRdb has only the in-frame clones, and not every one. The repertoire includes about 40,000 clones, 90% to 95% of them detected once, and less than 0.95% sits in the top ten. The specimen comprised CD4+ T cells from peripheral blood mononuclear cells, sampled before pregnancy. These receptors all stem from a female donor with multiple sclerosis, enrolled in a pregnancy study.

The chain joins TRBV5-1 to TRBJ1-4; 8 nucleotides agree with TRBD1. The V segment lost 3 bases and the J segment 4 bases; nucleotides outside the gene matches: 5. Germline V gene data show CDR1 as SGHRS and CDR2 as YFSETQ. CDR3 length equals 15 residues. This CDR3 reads CASSSQGTGNEKLFF. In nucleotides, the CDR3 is TGCGCCAGCAGCTCTCAGGGGACAGGTAATGAAAAACTGTTTTTT.

The DNA of the CDR3 is TGTGCCAGTAGTATAGGCCCCGGCTACGAGCAGTACTTC. Its translation: CASSIGPGYEQYF. The chain has TRBV19 and TRBJ2-7; D unclear. Trimming took off 1 base at V and 3 bases at J, with 7 bases between the two ends. The germline V gene encodes CDR1 LNHDA and CDR2 SQIVND (reference sequence). The CDR3 spans 13 residues.

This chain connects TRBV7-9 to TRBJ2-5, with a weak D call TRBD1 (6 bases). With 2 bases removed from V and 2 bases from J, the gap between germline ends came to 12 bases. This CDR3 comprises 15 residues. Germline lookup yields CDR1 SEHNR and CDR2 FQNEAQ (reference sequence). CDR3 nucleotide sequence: TGTGCCAGCAGCTTAAGGACAGCTCTTCAAGAGACCCAGTACTTC. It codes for CASSLRTALQETQYF.

CDR3 in DNA: TGTGCCAGCAGCTTAGCCCAAGGGCTAGCGGCCGGGGAGCTGTTTTTT. This codes for CASSLAQGLAAGELFF. The chain carries TRBV7-2 and TRBJ2-2, with TRBD2 matching 7 bases. This CDR3 comprises 16 residues. Germline V gives CDR1 SGHTA, CDR2 FQGNSA. Trimming cost V 0 bases and J 6 bases; bases outside gene matches: 7.

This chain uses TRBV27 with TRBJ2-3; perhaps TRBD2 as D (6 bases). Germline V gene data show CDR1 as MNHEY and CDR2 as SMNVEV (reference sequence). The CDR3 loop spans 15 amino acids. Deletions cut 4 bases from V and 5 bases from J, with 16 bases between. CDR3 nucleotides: TGTGCCAGCAGTTCTACGGGGGTTGGTGGAGATACGCAGTATTTT. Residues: CASSSTGVGGDTQYF.

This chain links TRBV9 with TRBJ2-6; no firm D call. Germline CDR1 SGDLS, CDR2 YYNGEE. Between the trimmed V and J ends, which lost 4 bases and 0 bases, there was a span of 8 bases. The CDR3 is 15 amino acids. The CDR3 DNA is TGTGCCAGCAGCTCAGGTATCTCTGGGGCCAACGTCCTGACTTTC. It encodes CASSSGISGANVLTF.

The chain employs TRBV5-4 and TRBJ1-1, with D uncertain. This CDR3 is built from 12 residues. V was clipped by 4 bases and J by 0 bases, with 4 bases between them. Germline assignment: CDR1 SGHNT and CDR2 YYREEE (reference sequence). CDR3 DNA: TGTGCCAGCAGCGAGGTGAACACTGAAGCTTTCTTT. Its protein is CASSEVNTEAFF.

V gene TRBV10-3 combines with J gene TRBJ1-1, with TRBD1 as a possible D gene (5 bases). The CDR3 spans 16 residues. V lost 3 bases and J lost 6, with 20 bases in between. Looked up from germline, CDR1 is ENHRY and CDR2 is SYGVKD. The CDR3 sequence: CAISDGAWGIQAEAFF. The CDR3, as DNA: TGTGCCATCAGTGACGGTGCCTGGGGCATTCAGGCTGAAGCTTTCTTT.

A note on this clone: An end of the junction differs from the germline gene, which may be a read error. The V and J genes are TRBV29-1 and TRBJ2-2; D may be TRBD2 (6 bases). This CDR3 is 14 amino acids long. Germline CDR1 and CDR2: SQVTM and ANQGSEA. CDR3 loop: CSAELRGNTGELFF. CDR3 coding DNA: TGCAGCGCTGAACTGCGGGGAAACACCGGGGAGCTGTTTTTT.

The CDR3 reads CASSLTGGSNQPQHF. As DNA, the CDR3 is TGTGCCAGCAGCTTAACAGGAGGGAGCAATCAGCCCCAGCATTTT. The chain is built from TRBV11-2 and TRBJ1-5, with D possibly being TRBD1 (5 bases). V was pared by 2 bases and J by 1 base, with 9 bases between. Germline assignment: CDR1 SGHAT and CDR2 FQNNGV. This CDR3 contains 15 residues.

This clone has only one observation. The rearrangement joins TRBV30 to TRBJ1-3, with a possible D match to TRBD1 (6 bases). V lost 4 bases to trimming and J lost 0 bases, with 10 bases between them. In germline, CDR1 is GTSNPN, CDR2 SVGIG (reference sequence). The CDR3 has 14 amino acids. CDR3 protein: CAWKPGASGNTIYF. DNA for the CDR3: TGTGCCTGGAAGCCAGGGGCCTCTGGAAACACCATATATTTT.

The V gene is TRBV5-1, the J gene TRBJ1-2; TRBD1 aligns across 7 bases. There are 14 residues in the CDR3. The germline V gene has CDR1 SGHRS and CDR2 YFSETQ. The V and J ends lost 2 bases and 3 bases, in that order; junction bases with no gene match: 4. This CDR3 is CASSLSGTDYGYTF. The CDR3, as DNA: TGCGCCAGCAGCTTATCCGGGACAGACTATGGCTACACCTTC.

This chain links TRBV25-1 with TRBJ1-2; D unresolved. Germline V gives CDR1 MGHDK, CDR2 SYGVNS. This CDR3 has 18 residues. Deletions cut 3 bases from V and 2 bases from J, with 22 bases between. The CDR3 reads CASSEPIGVRGPNYGYTF. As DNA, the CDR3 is TGTGCCAGCAGTGAGCCCATCGGGGTGAGAGGTCCCAACTATGGCTACACCTTC.

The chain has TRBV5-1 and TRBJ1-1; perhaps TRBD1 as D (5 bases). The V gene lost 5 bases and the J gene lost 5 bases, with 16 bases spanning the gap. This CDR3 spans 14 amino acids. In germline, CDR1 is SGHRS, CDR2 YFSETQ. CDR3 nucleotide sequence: TGCGCCAGCAGGGAAGTCCAGGGATGGACTGAAGCTTTCTTT. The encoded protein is CASREVQGWTEAFF.

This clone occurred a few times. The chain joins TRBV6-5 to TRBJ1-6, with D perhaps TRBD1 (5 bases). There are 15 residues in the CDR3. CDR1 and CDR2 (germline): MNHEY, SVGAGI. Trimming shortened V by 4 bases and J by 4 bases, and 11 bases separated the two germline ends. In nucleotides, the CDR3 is TGTGCCAGCAGTTTGGACACAACGTATAATTCACCCCTCCACTTT. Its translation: CASSLDTTYNSPLHF.

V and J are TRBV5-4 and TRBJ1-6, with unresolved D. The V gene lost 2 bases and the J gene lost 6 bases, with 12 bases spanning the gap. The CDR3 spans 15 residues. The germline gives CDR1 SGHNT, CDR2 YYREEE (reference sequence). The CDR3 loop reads CASSFGGEFNSPLHF. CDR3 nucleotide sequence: TGTGCCAGCAGCTTCGGCGGGGAGTTTAATTCACCCCTCCACTTT.

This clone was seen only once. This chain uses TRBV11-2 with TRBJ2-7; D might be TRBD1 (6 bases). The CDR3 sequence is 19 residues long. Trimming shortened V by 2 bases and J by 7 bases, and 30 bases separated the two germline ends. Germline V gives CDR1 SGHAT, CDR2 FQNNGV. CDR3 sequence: CASSLILRDLLQGGGEQYF. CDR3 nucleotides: TGTGCCAGCAGCTTAATCCTCCGGGACCTTTTACAAGGGGGTGGGGAGCAGTACTTC. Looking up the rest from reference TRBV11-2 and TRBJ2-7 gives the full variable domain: EAGVAQSPRYKIIEKRQSVAFWCNPISGHATLYWYQQILGQGPKLLIQFQNNGVVDDSQLPKDRFSAERLKGVDSTLKIQPAKLEDSAVYLCASSLILRDLLQGGGEQYFGPGTRLTVT.

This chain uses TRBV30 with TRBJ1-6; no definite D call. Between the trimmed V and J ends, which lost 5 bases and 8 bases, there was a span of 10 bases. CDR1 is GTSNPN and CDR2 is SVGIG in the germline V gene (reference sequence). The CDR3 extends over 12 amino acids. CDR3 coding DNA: TGTGCCTGGGAGAGAAGAGATTCACCCCTCCACTTT. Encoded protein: CAWERRDSPLHF.

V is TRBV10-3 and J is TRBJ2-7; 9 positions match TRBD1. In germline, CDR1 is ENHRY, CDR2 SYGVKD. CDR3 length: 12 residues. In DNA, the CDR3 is TGTGCCATCAGTGAGGGGACAGGGTACTCGAGGGTC. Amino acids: CAISEGTGYSRV.

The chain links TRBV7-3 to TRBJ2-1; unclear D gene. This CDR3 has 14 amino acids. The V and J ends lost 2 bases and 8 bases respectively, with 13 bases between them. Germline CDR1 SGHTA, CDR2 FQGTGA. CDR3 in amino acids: CASSLVSKRDEQFF. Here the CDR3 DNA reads TGTGCCAGCAGCTTAGTATCAAAACGGGATGAGCAGTTCTTC.

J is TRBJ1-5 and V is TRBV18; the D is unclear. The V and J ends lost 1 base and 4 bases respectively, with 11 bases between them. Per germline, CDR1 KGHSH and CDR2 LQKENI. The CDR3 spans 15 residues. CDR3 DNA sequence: TGTGCCAGCTCACCACTACCAACCGGGAATCAGCCCCAGCATTTT. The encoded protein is CASSPLPTGNQPQHF. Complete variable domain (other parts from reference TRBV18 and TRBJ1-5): NAGVMQNPRHLVRRRGQEARLRCSPMKGHSHVYWYRQLPEEGLKFMVYLQKENIIDESGMPKERFSAEFPKEGPSILRIQQVVRGDSAAYFCASSPLPTGNQPQHFGDGTRLSIL.

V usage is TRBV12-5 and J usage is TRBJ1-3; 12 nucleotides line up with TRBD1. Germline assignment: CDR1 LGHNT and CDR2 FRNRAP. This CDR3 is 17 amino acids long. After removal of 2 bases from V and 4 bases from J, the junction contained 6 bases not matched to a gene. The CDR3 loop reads CASGLPSGQGAGNTIYF. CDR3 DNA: TGTGCTAGTGGTTTGCCCTCGGGACAGGGGGCAGGAAACACCATATATTTT.

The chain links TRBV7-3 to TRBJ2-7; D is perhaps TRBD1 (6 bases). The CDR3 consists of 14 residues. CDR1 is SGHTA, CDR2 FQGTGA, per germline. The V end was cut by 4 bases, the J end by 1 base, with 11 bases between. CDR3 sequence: CASSSQGISYEQYF. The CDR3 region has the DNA TGTGCCAGCAGCTCGCAGGGGATATCCTACGAGCAGTACTTC. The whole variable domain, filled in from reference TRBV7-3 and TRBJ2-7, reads GAGVSQTPSNKVTEKGKYVELRCDPISGHTALYWYRQSLGQGPEFLIYFQGTGAADDSGLPNDRFFAVRPEGSVSTLKIQRTERGDSAVYLCASSSQGISYEQYFGPGTRLTVT.

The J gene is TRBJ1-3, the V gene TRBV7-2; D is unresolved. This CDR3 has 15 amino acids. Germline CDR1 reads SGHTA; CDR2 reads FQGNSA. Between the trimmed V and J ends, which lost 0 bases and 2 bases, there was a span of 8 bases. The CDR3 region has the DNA TGTGCCAGCAGCTTAGCCCCTATCCCTGGAAACACCATATATTTT. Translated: CASSLAPIPGNTIYF.